Presented here are 17 T cell receptor beta chains from one specimen sequenced in a study of cytomegalovirus exposure and HLA in healthy donors (TCRdb year 2017). The library was built by means of the immunoSEQ multiplex PCR assay. The multiplex PCR relied on a mix of 60 forward primers for TCR Vbeta segments and 13 reverse primers for TCR Jbeta segments. The table comes from immuneACCESS by way of TCRdb, which keeps in-frame sequences with V and J called. Part of the clones is missing from these tables; in studies checked, under half for an unresolved V gene and the rest for unknown reasons. The table for this sample lists 110,000 or so clones; around 77% of them were counted only once. The ten largest clones represent 15% to 20% of the sample. Sequenced: PBMCs. Receptor source: a man aged 45-65 years in good health and CMV-seropositive.

V and J are TRBV7-2 and TRBJ2-3; TRBD2 matches at 7 bases. This CDR3 comprises 15 residues. Germline CDR1 reads SGHTA; CDR2 reads FQGNSA. The J segment lost 5 bases and the V segment lost 5 bases, leaving 10 bases of the junction unmatched. In DNA form, the CDR3 reads TGTGCCAGCAGCCCCGTAGGAAGCGGGGAAGATACGCAGTATTTT. Translating gives CASSPVGSGEDTQYF.

The CDR3 DNA is TGTGCCAGCAGCTTGGAGGAGGGTGCGATAACAATGAACACTGAAGCTTTCTTT. This codes for CASSLEEGAITMNTEAFF. The chain uses TRBV5-5 and TRBJ1-1; D not resolved. The CDR3 length is 18 residues. Germline-derived CDR1 and CDR2 are SGHKS and YYEKEE (reference sequence). Trimming stripped 0 bases from V and 0 bases from J, with 18 bases between.

The chain carries TRBV12-2 and TRBJ1-6; the table's D call TRBD1 went unverified against the DNA. TRBV12-2 is marked as a pseudogene. The CDR3 is made up of 19 amino acids. CDR3 DNA sequence: TGTGCAAGTCGACTTTCGAGCCAACTACAGGGCCTAAACGGTTCACCCCTCCACTTT. Its translation is CASRLSSQLQGLNGSPLHF.

This clone was seen just once. The CDR3 loop is CASSAGTANTGELFF. For the CDR3, the DNA is TGTGCCAGCAGTGCCGGGACAGCGAACACCGGGGAGCTGTTTTTT. V and J are TRBV6-5 and TRBJ2-2, with 7 bases that match TRBD1. The CDR3 has 15 residues. The germline gives CDR1 MNHEY, CDR2 SVGAGI. J was trimmed by 0 bases and V by 5 bases; bases with no gene match: 3.

This clone has just a few counts. The chain has TRBV5-4 and TRBJ2-4; D might be TRBD1 (5 bases). In germline, CDR1 is SGHNT, CDR2 YYREEE (reference sequence). This CDR3 has 13 amino acids. Deletions cut 0 bases from V and 13 bases from J, with 14 bases between. The CDR3 region has the DNA TGTGCCAGCAGCTTGGATTTGCAGGGTCCCCAGTACTTC. It specifies CASSLDLQGPQYF.

The chain has TRBV7-8 and TRBJ1-4, with D uncertain. From germline, CDR1 is SGHVS and CDR2 FQNEAQ. Trimming took 4 bases from V and 4 from J, leaving 13 bases between them. CDR3 length equals 15 residues. CDR3 sequence reads: CASSSTNNYNEKLFF. The CDR3, as DNA: TGTGCCAGCAGCTCTACTAACAACTATAATGAAAAACTGTTTTTT.

The chain is built from TRBV2 and TRBJ2-2, with a possible D match to TRBD2 (5 bases). CDR3 length equals 16 residues. In germline, CDR1 is SNHLY, CDR2 FYNNEI. V gave up 0 bases and J gave up 6 bases, with 14 bases separating them. The CDR3: CASSEAPGELAGELFF. As DNA, the CDR3 is TGTGCCAGCAGTGAAGCCCCCGGGGAGTTGGCCGGGGAGCTGTTTTTT.

The chain recombines TRBV19 with TRBJ1-2; 7 positions match TRBD1. This CDR3 contains 16 residues. Unmatched junction bases numbered 13, after V lost 7 bases and J lost 2 bases. The germline CDR1 and CDR2 sequences are LNHDA and SQIVND (reference sequence). The CDR3: CASTDRERGRNYGYTF. DNA of the CDR3: TGTGCCAGTACCGACCGGGAGAGGGGGCGGAACTATGGCTACACCTTC.

The rearrangement joins TRBV11-2 to TRBJ2-5; TRBD1 might be the D (5 bases). CDR3 length: 13 residues. From germline, CDR1 is SGHAT and CDR2 FQNNGV. Trimming left V 5 bases short and J 4 bases short, with 11 bases between. The CDR3 DNA reads as TGTGCCAGCAGCCCGGACATCGGAGAGACCCAGTACTTC. This sequence encodes CASSPDIGETQYF.

This rearrangement joins TRBV7-8 to TRBJ2-7; TRBD1 aligns across 8 bases. Germline V lookup: CDR1 SGHVS, CDR2 FQNEAQ. Unmatched junction bases numbered 13, after V lost 5 bases and J lost 4 bases. The CDR3 has 16 residues. For the CDR3, the DNA is TGTGCCAGCAGCCAAAACCTGGGACAGGTCTCGTACGAGCAGTACTTC. Amino acids: CASSQNLGQVSYEQYF. Full variable domain (remainder filled in from reference TRBV7-8 and TRBJ2-7): GAGVSQSPRYKVAKRGQDVALRCDPISGHVSLFWYQQALGQGPEFLTYFQNEAQLDKSGLPSDRFFAERPEGSVSTLKIQRTQQEDSAVYLCASSQNLGQVSYEQYFGPGTRLTVT.

The chain recombines TRBV7-2 with TRBJ2-4; D is ambiguous. Germline V gene data show CDR1 as SGHTA and CDR2 as FQGNSA. V was cut by 3 bases and J by 9 bases, with 9 bases left in between. This CDR3 region has 12 residues. The CDR3 region has the DNA TGTGCCAGCAGCTTGCAGTCGTCCATTCAGTACTTC. It encodes CASSLQSSIQYF.

The gene calls are TRBV28 and TRBJ1-2; D remains ambiguous. The CDR3 loop spans 11 amino acids. Germline values: CDR1 MDHEN, CDR2 SYDVKM. Trimming removed 8 bases at V and 7 bases at J, with 11 bases between. Here the CDR3 DNA reads TGTGCCAGCTGGTCGAGCGGTGGCTACACCTTC. Protein: CASWSSGGYTF.

The chain employs TRBV2 and TRBJ2-5; D perhaps matches TRBD2 (6 bases). The germline gives CDR1 SNHLY, CDR2 FYNNEI. Trimming removed 3 bases from V and 2 bases from J, with 10 bases in between. This CDR3 comprises 14 residues. The CDR3 DNA follows: TGTGCCAGCAGTGATGGTAGCGGACAAGAGACCCAGTACTTC. Residues: CASSDGSGQETQYF. Full variable domain (missing parts from reference TRBV2 and TRBJ2-5): EPEVTQTPSHQVTQMGQEVILRCVPISNHLYFYWYRQILGQKVEFLVSFYNNEISEKSEIFDDQFSVERPDGSNFTLKIRSTKLEDSAMYFCASSDGSGQETQYFGPGTRLLVL.

This clone has a single count. J is TRBJ2-5 and V is TRBV6-5; 7 bases map to TRBD2. TRBJ2-7 explains the end of the DNA better; the J call may be wrong. The CDR3 totals 15 residues. Germline loops: CDR1 MNHEY, CDR2 SVGAGI. The DNA of the CDR3 is TGTGCCAGCAGCCTGGGGGGGGAGAGCTCCTACGAGCAGTACTTC. Translating it yields CASSLGGESSYEQYF.

This clone was seen once. The V and J genes are TRBV15 and TRBJ1-6, with D perhaps TRBD1 (6 bases). This CDR3 is 17 amino acids long. Germline CDR1 and CDR2: LNHNV and YYDKDF (reference sequence). V shed 1 base and J shed 4 bases, with 14 bases lying between them. CDR3 bases: TGTGCCACCAGCAGAGGCTCAGGACAGACATATAATTCACCCCTCCACTTT. The encoded protein is CATSRGSGQTYNSPLHF. Based on the CDR3 plus reference TRBV15 and TRBJ1-6, the full variable domain is DAMVIQNPRYQVTQFGKPVTLSCSQTLNHNVMYWYQQKSSQAPKLLFHYYDKDFNNEADTPDNFQSRRPNTSFCFLDIRSPGLGDTAMYLCATSRGSGQTYNSPLHFGNGTRLTVT.

This chain joins TRBV5-1 and TRBJ2-7, with TRBD2 matching 7 bases. From germline, CDR1 is SGHRS and CDR2 YFSETQ. The CDR3 covers 16 residues. J lost 0 bases, V lost 4 bases, and 10 bases had no gene match. The CDR3 coding sequence is TGCGCCAGCAGCCCGGGGAGGGGTTCAAGCTCCTACGAGCAGTACTTC. Translated: CASSPGRGSSSYEQYF.

The J gene is TRBJ1-1, the V gene TRBV7-2; D is undetermined. The CDR3 is 16 residues long. V lost 7 bases, J lost 0 bases, and 18 bases lay in between. Germline loops: CDR1 SGHTA, CDR2 FQGNSA. The CDR3 region has the DNA TGTGCCAGCACCAAACCGTACGGGGTTTTGAACACTGAAGCTTTCTTT. This gives the protein CASTKPYGVLNTEAFF.